This is a list of T cell receptor beta chains from one sample in a study of siplizumab effects on memory and regulatory T cells. TCRdb's table, derived via immunoSEQ multiplex PCR, lists solely in-frame clones and lacks some. Of about 97,000 clones listed, 90% to 95% were seen once; the top ten hold about 1.1%. Sequencing input: CD4+ T cells sorted from blood. The source of these receptors is a human donor in good health. Both conserved end residues are part of each CDR3. Expanded clones are given a class, and other clones once, few, many or no size at all.

abundance	v_gene	j_gene	CDR3aa
-	TRBV20-1	TRBJ2-7	CSARVGYEQYF
-	TRBV7-2	TRBJ1-3	CASSFFRAGNTIYF
-	TRBV19	TRBJ2-7	CASSRGGSYYEQYF
-	TRBV10-2	TRBJ2-7	CASSEPGSITYEQYF
-	TRBV6-5	TRBJ2-1	CASNRGEAQFF
-	TRBV18	TRBJ2-6	CASSPIARGTGANVLTF
-	TRBV27	TRBJ1-3	CASSLRGGSTGNTIYF
-	TRBV9	TRBJ2-5	CASSVAGGTQYF
-	TRBV14	TRBJ2-7	CASSPQSRRAFGQYF
-	TRBV28	TRBJ1-4	CASSINHPGGNEKLFF
-	TRBV6-1	TRBJ2-1	CASSEIMVEQFF
-	TRBV4-1	TRBJ1-1	CASSQEGRLSTEAFF
-	TRBV7-8	TRBJ1-5	CASSPLQPGNQPQHF
-	TRBV6-6	TRBJ2-5	CASSNRTPRWYF
-	TRBV18	TRBJ2-1	CASPPRDQPNNEQFF
-	TRBV10-1	TRBJ2-1	CASSDRRGSNDEQFF
-	TRBV7-9	TRBJ2-1	CASSLLAGERSEQFF
-	TRBV19	TRBJ2-7	CASSRTTSGLYEQYF
-	TRBV11-2	TRBJ2-1	CASSLDGLRAGEQFF
-	TRBV4-1	TRBJ2-7	CASSPGDTGVSYEQYF
-	TRBV5-1	TRBJ2-2	CASSLGNRDRNTGELFF
few	TRBV14	TRBJ2-2	CASSQELTGELFF
-	TRBV9	TRBJ2-3	CASSDGLAGADTQYF
-	TRBV5-1	TRBJ1-3	CASRGTDGNTIYF
few	TRBV6-4	TRBJ1-2	CASRGGRGLSDGYTF
once	TRBV30	TRBJ1-2	CAWSVALGRTYGYTF
-	TRBV6-1	TRBJ2-5	CASKRAGQETQYF
-	TRBV28	TRBJ1-1	CASRVPWDMNTEAFF
-	TRBV7-9	TRBJ1-1	CASSLDAVNTEAFF
-	TRBV7-3	TRBJ2-5	CASSLAGVGETQYF
-	TRBV19	TRBJ2-6	CASTNSRGRRSGANVLTF
-	TRBV5-6	TRBJ2-6	CASSLGPGTGTTGANVLTF
-	TRBV5-1	TRBJ2-6	CASSLAGEPHSTGANVLTF
-	TRBV6-1	TRBJ1-5	CASSDFQGYQPQHF
-	TRBV19	TRBJ1-4	CASAGTGTEKLFF
-	TRBV30	TRBJ2-7	CAWSPLLASRSSYEQYF
-	TRBV10-3	TRBJ1-3	CAISEPGTGNTIYF
-	TRBV29-1	TRBJ1-3	CSVNTGQSGNTIYF
-	TRBV2	TRBJ2-7	CASSAMNGSATRANRVEQYF
-	TRBV5-1	TRBJ2-1	CASSRIAGQGNEQFF
-	TRBV7-2	TRBJ1-2	CASRIDRRIYGYTF